The clone carrying this T cell receptor beta chain turned up a few times. The data originate from a study of beta chain features in type 1 diabetes. The CDR3 sequence is 14 residues long. In germline, CDR1 is SEHNR, CDR2 FQNEAQ (reference sequence). Trimming shortened V by 5 bases and J by 3 bases, and 12 bases separated the two germline ends. All of the isolated RNA was reverse transcribed, so expressed TCRB transcripts were sequenced. Sequencing used immunoSEQ multiplex PCR; TCRdb keeps in-frame clones, though not all of them. This table has over 300,000 clones, less than 10% appearing once. CD45RO/CCR7/CD25/CD127/CD95/CD27 separated CD4+ naive, central memory, regulatory and stem cell-like memory cells by sorting.

The rearrangement uses TRBV7-9 and TRBJ2-3; no firm D call. Sequencing was carried out using central memory CD4+ T cells from blood. The clonotype comes from a woman between 18 and 29 years old in good health. The CDR3 spells CASSLGVVTDTQYF. The CDR3 DNA reads TGTGCCAGCAGCCTAGGTGTAGTGACAGATACGCAGTATTTT.